These 5 T cell receptor beta chains came from one sample sequenced in a study of shared clonotypes between healthy human individuals. Measured with immunoSEQ multiplex PCR; TCRdb has only the in-frame clones, and not every one. Of 2,500,000 or so clones listed, about 90% are singletons. The sequenced material came from naive CD4+ T cells from PBMCs. Noted subset: CD45RA+ positively selected. The receptor source for this set is a man between 18 and 29 years old in good health. Some clones in this sample may be carry-over from other donors' samples.

The V call is TRBV6-1, the J call TRBJ1-2, with D unresolved. Trimming shortened V by 3 bases and J by 4 bases, and 6 bases separated the two germline ends. This CDR3 comprises 12 residues. CDR1 is MNHNS and CDR2 is SASEGT in the germline V gene. CDR3 residues: CASSDESYGYTF. In DNA form, the CDR3 reads TGTGCCAGCAGTGATGAGAGCTATGGCTACACCTTC.

This chain uses TRBV30 with TRBJ2-7, with 9 bases that match TRBD1. CDR1 and CDR2 (germline): GTSNPN, SVGIG (reference sequence). V lost 3 bases and J lost 2; bases outside the gene matches: 8. CDR3 length: 15 amino acids. CDR3 in DNA: TGTGCCTGGAGAGACACAGGGGGCTCGACCTACGAGCAGTACTTC. Its translation is CAWRDTGGSTYEQYF.

The chain is built from TRBV7-2 and TRBJ2-2; TRBD2 agrees at 13 bases. With 5 bases clipped from V and 4 bases from J, the junction kept 7 bases outside the gene matches. Germline V lookup: CDR1 SGHTA, CDR2 FQGNSA. The CDR3 runs to 17 residues. This chain's CDR3 is CASSPSLAGGSTGELFF. In DNA, the CDR3 is TGTGCCAGCAGCCCGTCACTAGCGGGAGGGTCCACCGGGGAGCTGTTTTTT.

For this clone: Other DNA sequences in this sample translate to the same CDR3. This chain links TRBV20-1 with TRBJ2-3; D gene ambiguous. Between the trimmed V and J ends, which lost 6 bases and 1 base, there was a span of 5 bases. Germline V gives CDR1 DFQATT, CDR2 SNEGSKA (reference sequence). The CDR3 is made up of 11 amino acids. In DNA form, the CDR3 reads TGCAGTGCCCTTCGCACAGATACGCAGTATTTT. As protein: CSALRTDTQYF.

For this clone: One junction end disagrees with the germline gene, perhaps due to a read error. This chain connects TRBV27 to TRBJ2-1, with 8 bases identical to TRBD2. The germline V gene has CDR1 MNHEY and CDR2 SMNVEV (reference sequence). The CDR3 spans 13 residues. In DNA form, the CDR3 reads TGTGCCAGCAGTTTTGGGGCTAGCGGGCACAAGATCTTC. Translating it yields CASSFGASGHKIF.